A selection of T cell receptor beta chains follows, all from one sample in a study of T cell responses to AZD1222 COVID-19 vaccine. Sequencing used immunoSEQ multiplex PCR; TCRdb keeps in-frame clones, though not all of them. This sample has about 180,000 clones, with about 90% found just once. Sequenced material: peripheral blood, taken 28 days after the second AZD1222 dose. All receptors come from an adult who received the AZD1222 COVID-19 vaccine. CDR3s include the opening cysteine and the closing phenylalanine or tryptophan. D genes are given only for firm matches. A clone size is listed for some rows: how often the clone was seen (once, few, many), or a class if it is expanded.

-	TRBV12-3/TRBV12-4	TRBJ1-1	-	CASSRGPKAFF	TGTGCCAGCAGTCGGGGCCCAAAAGCTTTCTTT
-	TRBV28	TRBJ2-7	-	CASTLTRLSYEQYF	TGTGCCAGCACTTTGACGAGGTTGTCCTACGAGCAGTACTTC
once	TRBV12-3/TRBV12-4	TRBJ2-4	TRBD1	CASRMTGQNIQYF	TGTGCCAGCAGGATGACAGGGCAAAACATTCAGTACTTC
-	TRBV5-5	TRBJ2-2	-	CASSSGTLFTGELFF	TGTGCCAGCAGCTCCGGGACTCTCTTTACCGGGGAGCTGTTTTTT
-	TRBV28	TRBJ1-1	-	CASEIGLDKEAFF	TGTGCCAGCGAGATTGGGTTAGACAAGGAAGCTTTCTTT
-	TRBV11-2	TRBJ2-7	TRBD1	CASSLGGQIPEQYF	TGTGCCAGCAGCTTAGGGGGACAGATACCCGAGCAGTACTTC
-	TRBV14	TRBJ1-4	-	CASSSQGGEKLFF	TGTGCCAGCAGCTCACAGGGTGGCGAAAAACTGTTTTTT
-	TRBV5-1	TRBJ1-3	TRBD1	CASVLGTGVDLVYSGNTIYF	TGCGCCAGCGTCCTTGGGACAGGGGTCGATCTTGTGTACTCTGGAAACACCATATATTTT
-	TRBV7-2	TRBJ2-5	TRBD2	CASSQGTSGGETQYF	TGTGCCAGCAGCCAAGGGACTAGCGGGGGAGAGACCCAGTACTTC
-	TRBV3-1/TRBV3-2	TRBJ1-1	-	CASSLSMNTEAFF	TGTGCCAGCAGCCTTTCCATGAACACTGAAGCTTTCTTT
-	TRBV18	TRBJ2-7	-	CASSPRRTSYEQYF	TGTGCCAGCTCACCACGGAGGACTTCCTACGAGCAGTACTTC
-	TRBV18	TRBJ2-3	-	CASSSGASDTQYF	TGTGCCAGCTCATCTGGGGCCTCAGATACGCAGTATTTT
-	TRBV11-2	TRBJ2-7	-	CASSLSQGREQYF	TGTGCCAGCAGCTTGTCTCAGGGGCGGGAGCAGTACTTC
-	TRBV20-1	TRBJ2-2	-	CSASGLQHVTGELFF	TGCAGTGCTAGTGGGCTCCAGCACGTCACCGGGGAGCTGTTTTTT
-	TRBV18	TRBJ1-4	TRBD1	CASSPRQGATNEKLFF	TGTGCCAGCTCACCACGGCAGGGGGCGACTAATGAAAAACTGTTTTTT
-	TRBV7-2	TRBJ2-3	TRBD2	CASSFSTSGGADTQYF	TGTGCCAGCAGCTTTTCGACTAGCGGGGGGGCAGATACGCAGTATTTT
-	TRBV28	TRBJ1-4	-	CASQGGRHEKLFF	TGTGCCAGCCAGGGAGGTCGGCATGAAAAACTGTTTTTT
-	TRBV19	TRBJ2-1	-	CASSEGRINEQFF	TGTGCCAGTAGCGAAGGACGGATCAATGAGCAGTTCTTC
-	TRBV2	TRBJ2-7	TRBD2	CASSGEAGDPYEQYF	TGTGCCAGCAGTGGAGAAGCGGGGGACCCCTACGAGCAGTACTTC
-	TRBV30	TRBJ1-2	-	CAWSKANYGYTF	TGTGCCTGGTCCAAAGCTAACTATGGCTACACCTTC
once	TRBV7-2	TRBJ1-5	TRBD1	CASSWTGEGNQPQHF	TGTGCCAGCAGCTGGACAGGGGAGGGCAATCAGCCCCAGCATTTT
few	TRBV7-3	TRBJ2-1	TRBD2	CASSLAPGRGTSNEQFF	TGTGCCAGCAGCTTGGCCCCGGGGAGGGGAACTTCCAATGAGCAGTTCTTC
-	TRBV11-2	TRBJ1-5	TRBD1	CASSRGGGQSQPQHF	TGTGCCAGCAGCCGGGGAGGGGGACAGAGTCAGCCCCAGCATTTT
once	TRBV20-1	TRBJ1-2	-	CSAPGLGGYTF	TGCAGTGCTCCTGGCCTGGGGGGCTACACCTTC
few	TRBV19	TRBJ1-3	TRBD1	CASRADRGSGNTIYF	TGTGCCAGTAGAGCAGACAGGGGATCTGGAAACACCATATATTTT
-	TRBV18	TRBJ2-3	TRBD1	CASSPGFFAGQEDYTDTQYF	TGTGCCAGCTCACCAGGTTTTTTCGCGGGACAGGAGGATTACACAGATACGCAGTATTTT
-	TRBV28	TRBJ1-5	TRBD1	CASSPQGALGNQPQHF	TGTGCCAGCAGTCCACAGGGGGCGCTGGGCAATCAGCCCCAGCATTTT
few	TRBV9	TRBJ2-2	-	CASSVRWEHTGELFF	TGTGCCAGCAGCGTAAGGTGGGAACACACCGGGGAGCTGTTTTTT
-	TRBV14	TRBJ2-5	-	CASSQLAGEETQYF	TGTGCCAGCAGCCAGCTAGCCGGAGAGGAGACCCAGTACTTC
-	TRBV6-1	TRBJ1-6	-	CASSEIRIQGIQYNSPLHF	TGTGCCAGCAGTGAAATCCGGATACAGGGAATTCAGTATAATTCACCCCTCCACTTT
-	TRBV19	TRBJ2-1	-	CASSIPGGGPQGRVQFF	TGTGCCAGTAGTATCCCGGGCGGGGGCCCCCAGGGACGGGTGCAGTTCTTC
-	TRBV9	TRBJ1-2	TRBD1	CASSTSGGRYGYTF	TGTGCCAGCAGCACCTCAGGGGGTCGTTATGGCTACACCTTC
few	TRBV5-1	TRBJ1-4	-	CASSSAAATREKLFF	TGCGCCAGCAGCTCCGCGGCCGCCACGCGGGAAAAACTGTTTTTT
once	TRBV6-5	TRBJ1-4	-	CASSYLRTNEKLFF	TGTGCCAGCAGTTACTTGAGAACTAATGAAAAACTGTTTTTT